Listed here are 30 T cell receptor beta chains from one sample, sequenced in a study of blood T cell repertoires in COVID-19. The assay was immunoSEQ multiplex PCR, and TCRdb's table has in-frame clones only and misses some. The sample lists some 490,000 clones, roughly 88% occurring once. Material: peripheral blood. The receptors originated from a human donor in a cohort sampled during active COVID-19.

With regard to this clone: Other DNA sequences of this sample code for an identical CDR3. The rearrangement links TRBV11-2 to TRBJ2-5; 9 bases are shared with TRBD1. This CDR3 is built from 14 residues. J gave up 5 bases and V 1 base, and 2 bases lay outside the gene matches. CDR1 is SGHAT and CDR2 is FQNNGV in the germline V gene. The CDR3 reads CASSLVTGGETQYF. In nucleotides, the CDR3 is TGTGCCAGCAGCTTAGTGACAGGGGGGGAGACCCAGTACTTC.

The genes are TRBV5-1 and TRBJ2-2; 7 bases line up with TRBD1. Germline CDR1 reads SGHRS; CDR2 reads YFSETQ. This CDR3 comprises 16 residues. J was trimmed by 3 bases and V by 0 bases; bases with no gene match: 5. The CDR3 reads CASSLGGGAYTGELFF. The CDR3 coding sequence is TGCGCCAGCAGCTTGGGAGGGGGCGCCTACACCGGGGAGCTGTTTTTT.

The chain uses TRBV21-1 and TRBJ1-5; the table names TRBD1, a call not compared with the DNA. TRBV21-1 is a known pseudogene. This CDR3 spans 15 amino acids. The CDR3 region is CASGLSSGNNQPQHF. In DNA form, the CDR3 reads TGTGCCAGCGGTCTTTCTTCAGGTAACAATCAGCCCCAGCATTTT.

This clone was seen a few times. The CDR3 DNA follows: TGTGCCAGCTGGCCGCGGGGGCGCGTGAGCACTGAAGCTTTCTTT. It specifies CASWPRGRVSTEAFF. The rearrangement links TRBV6-7 to TRBJ1-1; weak D call: TRBD1 (6 bases). TRBV6-7 is filed as an ORF, its function uncertain. The CDR3 loop spans 15 amino acids. V lost 8 bases, J lost 4 bases, and 20 bases lay in between.

This clone was found a few times. The chain carries TRBV19 and TRBJ2-3; 9 bases fit TRBD2. With 7 bases clipped from V and 4 bases from J, the junction kept 3 bases outside the gene matches. This CDR3 is built from 13 residues. CDR1 and CDR2 (germline): LNHDA, SQIVND (reference sequence). The CDR3 DNA follows: TGTGCCAGTAATAGCGGGAGCCCAGATACGCAGTATTTT. It encodes CASNSGSPDTQYF.

The CDR3 DNA sequence: TGTGCCAGCACCCTTTGGCCCCCAGGGCCGGGGAACACTGAAGCTTTCTTT. Encoded protein: CASTLWPPGPGNTEAFF. V gene TRBV11-2 combines with J gene TRBJ1-1, with TRBD1 as a possible D gene (5 bases). Germline V gene lookup returns CDR1 SGHAT and CDR2 FQNNGV. The CDR3 length is 17 residues. V was shortened by 7 bases and J by 1 base, with 22 bases between the two germline ends. The full variable domain, with the rest looked up from reference TRBV11-2 and TRBJ1-1, is EAGVAQSPRYKIIEKRQSVAFWCNPISGHATLYWYQQILGQGPKLLIQFQNNGVVDDSQLPKDRFSAERLKGVDSTLKIQPAKLEDSAVYLCASTLWPPGPGNTEAFFGQGTRLTVV.

The gene calls are TRBV9 and TRBJ1-2; 7 bases agree with TRBD1. This CDR3 region has 14 residues. Germline assignment: CDR1 SGDLS and CDR2 YYNGEE. With 3 bases clipped from V and 3 bases from J, the junction kept 5 bases outside the gene matches. CDR3 DNA: TGTGCCAGCAGCGATGCCAGGGGGGACTATGGCTACACCTTC. Translated: CASSDARGDYGYTF.

This chain links TRBV5-4 with TRBJ2-2, with 8 bases lining up with TRBD2. V shed 4 bases, J shed 8 bases, and the junction held 7 bases outside the gene matches. Germline values: CDR1 SGHNT, CDR2 YYREEE (reference sequence). This CDR3 is 14 amino acids long. The CDR3 region has the DNA TGTGCCAGCAGCCCCGGACTAGCTGAGGGGGAGCTGTTTTTT. Encoded protein: CASSPGLAEGELFF.

The chain joins TRBV7-2 to TRBJ2-3, with D possibly TRBD1 on 5 matching bases. The CDR3 is 12 amino acids. Germline V gene data show CDR1 as SGHTA and CDR2 as FQGNSA. Trimming shortened V by 7 bases and J by 9 bases, and 14 bases separated the two germline ends. CDR3 region: CASTTQAGTQYF. CDR3 bases: TGTGCCAGCACCACGCAGGCAGGGACGCAGTATTTT.

The chain joins TRBV7-2 to TRBJ1-3; TRBD1 agrees at 8 bases. The CDR3 runs 17 residues. CDR1 and CDR2 (germline): SGHTA, FQGNSA. After removal of 3 bases from V and 0 bases from J, the junction contained 7 bases not matched to a gene. The CDR3 sequence: CASSFRGQALSGNTIYF. In DNA form, the CDR3 reads TGTGCCAGCAGCTTTAGGGGACAGGCGCTCTCTGGAAACACCATATATTTT.

The rearrangement links TRBV9 to TRBJ1-1; 8 nucleotides match TRBD1. The V and J ends lost 0 bases and 1 base, in that order; junction bases with no gene match: 2. Germline V lookup: CDR1 SGDLS, CDR2 YYNGEE. The CDR3 loop spans 15 amino acids. The CDR3 DNA sequence: TGTGCCAGCAGCGTAGGAGGGACAGGGAACACTGAAGCTTTCTTT. Amino acids: CASSVGGTGNTEAFF.

The rearrangement links TRBV2 to TRBJ1-5; D is ambiguous. Germline-derived CDR1 and CDR2 are SNHLY and FYNNEI. Trimming took 7 bases from V and 9 from J, leaving 16 bases between them. The CDR3 runs to 13 residues. CDR3 sequence (DNA): TGTGCCAGCAACGGGGAGGTTCGGAGGCCCCAGCATTTT. This encodes CASNGEVRRPQHF.

V is TRBV12-5 and J is TRBJ2-7, with TRBD1 matching 7 bases. This CDR3 contains 17 residues. The J segment lost 2 bases and the V segment lost 1 base, leaving 11 bases of the junction unmatched. Germline assignment: CDR1 LGHNT and CDR2 FRNRAP. The CDR3 loop reads CASGLGSFGDRPYEQYF. The CDR3 DNA reads as TGTGCTAGTGGTTTGGGGTCATTCGGGGACAGACCCTACGAGCAGTACTTC.

The chain couples TRBV4-3 to TRBJ1-3; D gene unclear. V dropped 4 bases and J dropped 2 bases, with 12 bases sitting between them. Per germline, CDR1 LGHNA and CDR2 YSLEER. The length of the CDR3 is 15 residues. The CDR3 loop is CASSPGRGAGNTIYF. CDR3 in DNA: TGCGCCAGCAGCCCTGGGCGGGGAGCTGGAAACACCATATATTTT.

The chain is built from TRBV7-2 and TRBJ1-5; 8 nucleotides agree with TRBD1. The CDR3 contains 17 residues. Germline CDR1 reads SGHTA; CDR2 reads FQGNSA. V shed 3 bases and J 2 bases; nucleotides not matched to a gene: 9. CDR3 in amino acids: CASSLERSRGRNQPQHF. For the CDR3, the DNA is TGTGCCAGCAGCTTGGAGAGGAGCAGGGGGCGCAATCAGCCCCAGCATTTT.

The rearrangement links TRBV6-5 to TRBJ1-1; a weak D match, TRBD1 (5 bases). There are 13 residues in the CDR3. Trimming took off 5 bases at V and 6 bases at J, with 13 bases between the two ends. Looked up from germline, CDR1 is MNHEY and CDR2 is SVGAGI. The DNA for the CDR3 is TGTGCCAGCAGTCCCGGCAGGGTGTCTGAAGCTTTCTTT. It encodes CASSPGRVSEAFF.

In the case of this clone: Other DNA variants within this sample encode the same CDR3. This rearrangement joins TRBV5-1 to TRBJ1-1; 9 bases line up with TRBD1. With 3 bases clipped from V and 3 bases from J, the junction kept 6 bases outside the gene matches. The CDR3 loop spans 15 amino acids. Germline loops: CDR1 SGHRS, CDR2 YFSETQ. The CDR3 bases are TGCGCCAGCAGCTCTTTACAGGGGGCCGACACTGAAGCTTTCTTT. Its translation: CASSSLQGADTEAFF.

This chain joins TRBV29-1 and TRBJ2-4; a weak D match, TRBD2 (5 bases). The CDR3 is 12 amino acids. Looked up from germline, CDR1 is SQVTM and CDR2 is ANQGSEA. The germline V and J ends were trimmed by 2 bases and 9 bases, with 11 bases remaining between them. The CDR3 spells CSVEPSNGIQYF. Here the CDR3 DNA reads TGCAGCGTTGAACCTAGCAATGGCATTCAGTACTTC.

The chain has TRBV23-1 and TRBJ1-3, with 8 bases matching TRBD1. TRBV23-1 is sorted into the ORF group, with uncertain function. Unmatched junction bases numbered 4, after V lost 0 bases and J lost 0 bases. The CDR3 is 17 residues long. CDR3 residues: CASSQSDRAYSGNTIYF. The CDR3, as DNA: TGCGCCAGCAGTCAATCGGACAGGGCTTACTCTGGAAACACCATATATTTT.

Notes on this clone: Other DNA sequences of this sample code for an identical CDR3. The chain is built from TRBV28 and TRBJ1-1; D remains unclear. The V end lost 6 bases, the J end lost 4 bases, and 6 bases lay between the germline ends. The CDR3 spans 11 residues. The germline V gene has CDR1 MDHEN and CDR2 SYDVKM. Here the CDR3 reads CASSPSTEAFF. CDR3 nucleotide sequence: TGTGCCAGCAGCCCGAGCACTGAAGCTTTCTTT. The full variable domain, with the rest looked up from reference TRBV28 and TRBJ1-1, is DVKVTQSSRYLVKRTGEKVFLECVQDMDHENMFWYRQDPGLGLRLIYFSYDVKMKEKGDIPEGYSVSREKKERFSLILESASTNQTSMYLCASSPSTEAFFGQGTRLTVV.

This clone was counted only a few times. The DNA for the CDR3 is TGTGCCAGCAGCTTAGGAGTGGCTAGCGGGAGGGTATATGAGCAGTTCTTC. Translation: CASSLGVASGRVYEQFF. The chain recombines TRBV11-2 with TRBJ2-1, with 12 positions matching TRBD2. The CDR3 is made up of 17 amino acids. Germline V gene lookup returns CDR1 SGHAT and CDR2 FQNNGV. Unmatched junction bases numbered 9, after V lost 1 base and J lost 8 bases.

The V and J genes are TRBV5-1 and TRBJ1-2; 7 bases fit TRBD1. The CDR3 loop spans 14 amino acids. The trim removed 0 bases at V and 5 bases at J, leaving 4 bases unmatched. Germline V gene data show CDR1 as SGHRS and CDR2 as YFSETQ. The CDR3: CASSLEGTAYGYTF. As DNA, the CDR3 is TGCGCCAGCAGCTTGGAAGGGACAGCTTATGGCTACACCTTC.

CDR3 in amino acids: CASSSYPTGGNTGELFF. CDR3 bases: TGCGCCAGCAGCTCGTACCCGACAGGGGGGAACACCGGGGAGCTGTTTTTT. The V and J genes are TRBV5-1 and TRBJ2-2; the match to TRBD1 covers 9 bases. The ends lost 3 bases at V and 1 base at J; junction bases unmatched: 7. Germline V gene lookup returns CDR1 SGHRS and CDR2 YFSETQ. The length of the CDR3 is 17 residues.

V is TRBV5-1 and J is TRBJ2-7; perhaps TRBD2 as D (6 bases). V was pared by 3 bases and J by 5 bases, with 15 bases between. Germline V lookup: CDR1 SGHRS, CDR2 YFSETQ. The CDR3 sequence is 14 residues long. Here the CDR3 reads CASSSAGTQNEQYF. The CDR3 coding sequence is TGCGCCAGCAGCTCAGCCGGGACTCAGAACGAGCAGTACTTC.

The chain employs TRBV5-1 and TRBJ1-2, with D perhaps TRBD1 (6 bases). From germline, CDR1 is SGHRS and CDR2 YFSETQ. CDR3 length: 17 residues. V lost 3 bases to trimming and J lost 0 bases, with 18 bases between them. The DNA of the CDR3 is TGCGCCAGCAGCTCTTCTCCCCCGACAGGTTCTAACTATGGCTACACCTTC. This translates into CASSSSPPTGSNYGYTF.

The gene calls are TRBV28 and TRBJ2-1; 8 bases align to TRBD1. The germline gives CDR1 MDHEN, CDR2 SYDVKM. V dropped 6 bases and J dropped 4; count of bases not matched to a gene: 11. CDR3 length: 16 residues. The DNA for the CDR3 is TGTGCCAGCAGGGCACAGGGGACAGGAAGGTACAATGAGCAGTTCTTC. Its protein is CASRAQGTGRYNEQFF.

V is TRBV7-9 and J is TRBJ1-5, with 12 bases lining up with TRBD1. V lost 2 bases to trimming and J lost 2 bases; unmatched junction nucleotides: 7. CDR1 is SEHNR and CDR2 is FQNEAQ in the germline V gene (reference sequence). The CDR3 spans 18 residues. CDR3 bases: TGTGCCAGCAGCTTATTTGGGACAGGGGGCATAGGCAATCAGCCCCAGCATTTT. Translated: CASSLFGTGGIGNQPQHF. Full variable domain (remainder filled in from reference TRBV7-9 and TRBJ1-5): DTGVSQNPRHKITKRGQNVTFRCDPISEHNRLYWYRQTLGQGPEFLTYFQNEAQLEKSRLLSDRFSAERPKGSFSTLEIQRTEQGDSAMYLCASSLFGTGGIGNQPQHFGDGTRLSIL.

The chain links TRBV30 to TRBJ2-2; 7 bases are a match to TRBD2. The J segment lost 6 bases and the V segment lost 8 bases, leaving 9 bases of the junction unmatched. Germline CDR1 and CDR2: GTSNPN and SVGIG (reference sequence). The CDR3 sequence is 13 residues long. CDR3: CALHRTRSGELFF. The CDR3 bases are TGTGCCCTTCACAGGACTAGGTCCGGGGAGCTGTTTTTT.

The chain uses TRBV29-1 and TRBJ2-7; maybe TRBD2 (5 bases). V lost 4 bases and J lost 3, with 10 bases in between. Germline V lookup: CDR1 SQVTM, CDR2 ANQGSEA. This CDR3 contains 12 residues. CDR3 region: CSVGGADYEQYF. CDR3 bases: TGCAGCGTTGGGGGAGCCGACTACGAGCAGTACTTC.

The chain recombines TRBV30 with TRBJ1-1, with 12 bases fitting TRBD1. This CDR3 contains 14 residues. V was clipped by 2 bases and J by 7 bases; unmatched bases: 5. Germline V lookup: CDR1 GTSNPN, CDR2 SVGIG (reference sequence). CDR3 sequence reads: CAWSRDRGRIEAFF. CDR3 bases: TGTGCCTGGAGTCGGGACAGGGGGCGTATTGAAGCTTTCTTT.